A single sample is the source of the 24 T cell receptor beta chains below, sequenced in a study of identical twins (dated by TCRdb to the mid-2010s). The library was generated by 5' RACE. TCRdb records Illumina HiSeq 2000 as the sequencer. The raw public data were reprocessed by TCRdb itself: fastp quality trimming at Q25, MiXCR clonotype calling, in-frame beta chains only. CDR3 protein sequences are deduplicated, and each keeps its most common genes and DNA. The sample table holds a few hundred thousand distinct CDR3 sequences, of which around 9% were seen once. The ten largest clonotypes hold under 10% of the sample. Sequenced sample: naive T cells sorted from blood. The sample's cell subset or site label, decoded: cells isolated with a human naive T-cell isolation kit. These receptors all stem from a woman in her forties or fifties in good health.

The table lists this clonotype with many counts. The V and J genes are TRBV10-3 and TRBJ1-6; tentative D call: TRBD1 (5 bases). The CDR3 spans 14 residues. CDR1 is ENHRY and CDR2 is SYGVKD in the germline V gene. V was cut by 2 bases and J by 8 bases, with 10 bases left in between. CDR3 sequence (DNA): TGTGCCATCAGTGAGCCATCACAGGATTCACCCCTCCACTTT. Amino acid sequence: CAISEPSQDSPLHF.

The chain recombines TRBV12-3 or TRBV12-4 with TRBJ2-3; the D gene is possibly TRBD2 (6 bases). V shed 3 bases and J shed 2 bases, with 12 bases lying between them. CDR3 length equals 15 residues. Here the CDR3 reads CASSFLRGHTDTQYF. The CDR3 bases are TGTGCCAGCAGTTTTTTGCGGGGCCACACAGATACGCAGTATTTT.

In this sample, this clonotype turned up many times. This rearrangement joins TRBV5-1 to TRBJ2-1, with 8 bases matching TRBD2. Germline V CDR1 and CDR2: SGHRS, YFSETQ. This CDR3 has 16 amino acids. V lost 3 bases and J lost 5; bases outside the gene matches: 10. The CDR3 nucleotides are TGCGCCAGCAGCTACCCTCGGGGTAGCGGGGACAATGAGCAGTTCTTC. Encoded protein: CASSYPRGSGDNEQFF.

This clonotype was recorded a few times. The chain combines TRBV28 with TRBJ2-7; TRBD2 matches at 7 bases. CDR1 is MDHEN, CDR2 SYDVKM, per germline. The CDR3 sequence is 21 residues long. V lost 6 bases and J lost 3; bases outside the gene matches: 29. The CDR3: CASSPLGHSIGPSGGFYEQYV. The CDR3 bases are TGTGCCAGCAGCCCCCTAGGCCACAGCATAGGCCCTAGCGGAGGATTCTACGAGCAGTACGTC.

This clonotype was counted at least ten times. The V and J genes are TRBV4-1 and TRBJ1-5; perhaps TRBD1 as D (5 bases). This CDR3 region has 18 residues. The V end lost 0 bases, the J end lost 4 bases, and 19 bases lay between the germline ends. From germline, CDR1 is MGHRA and CDR2 YSYEKL. The CDR3 sequence is CASSQDPGDGLGNQPQHF. The CDR3 DNA reads TGCGCCAGCAGCCAAGATCCCGGGGACGGGTTGGGGAATCAGCCCCAGCATTTT.

This clonotype was seen repeatedly, ten times or more. The chain combines TRBV5-1 with TRBJ2-3, with no clear D. Trimming left V 0 bases short and J 6 bases short, with 8 bases between. The CDR3 totals 13 residues. Germline CDR1 and CDR2: SGHRS and YFSETQ. The CDR3 protein is CASSLGGVDTQYF. The CDR3 region has the DNA TGCGCCAGCAGCTTGGGAGGAGTCGATACGCAGTATTTT.

This clonotype was seen many times. The gene calls are TRBV5-6 and TRBJ2-5, with no clear D. The V end was cut by 2 bases, the J end by 4 bases, with 9 bases between. The CDR3 is 13 amino acids. Looked up from germline, CDR1 is SGHDT and CDR2 is YYEEEE. CDR3 sequence: CASSFGTGETQYF. CDR3 sequence (DNA): TGTGCCAGCAGCTTCGGCACTGGAGAGACCCAGTACTTC.

This clonotype was found many times. The V and J genes are TRBV27 and TRBJ2-1; D uncertain. The CDR3 contains 13 residues. Germline V gene sequence: CDR1 MNHEY, CDR2 SMNVEV (reference sequence). V lost 5 bases, J lost 6 bases, and 11 bases lay in between. The CDR3 nucleotides read TGTGCCAGCAGTCTCCTATTTGGCAATGAGCAGTTCTTC. The encoded protein is CASSLLFGNEQFF.

This clonotype was seen a few times. CDR3 sequence: CSATRDGSYEQYV. In DNA, the CDR3 is TGCAGTGCTACCCGGGACGGCTCCTACGAGCAGTACGTC. This rearrangement joins TRBV20-1 to TRBJ2-7, with D perhaps assigned TRBD1 or TRBD2 (5 bases each). Deletions cut 4 bases from V and 0 bases from J, with 10 bases between. There are 13 residues in the CDR3. Germline lookup yields CDR1 DFQATT and CDR2 SNEGSKA (reference sequence).

This clonotype was seen ten or more times. The rearrangement joins TRBV20-1 to TRBJ2-1; 8 positions match TRBD2. The CDR3 contains 13 residues. Germline lookup yields CDR1 DFQATT and CDR2 SNEGSKA (reference sequence). V gave up 5 bases and J gave up 4 bases; unmatched junction bases: 4. CDR3 loop: CSAQRERYNEQFF. DNA of the CDR3: TGCAGTGCTCAGCGGGAGAGGTACAATGAGCAGTTCTTC.

The rearrangement links TRBV5-1 to TRBJ2-7; 8 nucleotides agree with TRBD2. Germline CDR1 reads SGHRS; CDR2 reads YFSETQ. J gave up 0 bases and V 0 bases, and 2 bases lay outside the gene matches. CDR3 size: 15 residues. In nucleotides, the CDR3 is TGCGCCAGCAGCTTGGAAAGCGGGGGCTCCTACGAGCAGTACGTC. This codes for CASSLESGGSYEQYV.

CDR3 sequence reads: CATGIAGGPGNEQFF. CDR3 DNA: TGTGCCACCGGAATAGCGGGAGGGCCGGGGAATGAGCAGTTCTTC. V and J are TRBV24-1 and TRBJ2-1; 11 bases are shared with TRBD2. V trimming: 9 bases; J trimming: 7 bases; junction bases outside the gene matches: 10. CDR3 length: 15 residues. Germline V gene lookup returns CDR1 KGHDR and CDR2 SFDVKD.

This sequence joins TRBV7-2 and TRBJ2-4; D may correspond to TRBD1 or TRBD2 (5 bases each). The CDR3 totals 15 residues. Germline CDR1 SGHTA, CDR2 FQGNSA. Trimming took 10 bases from V and 9 from J, leaving 25 bases between them. For the CDR3, the DNA is TGTGCCACCGAGACACGGGACCTTAGTCGGGGCATTCAGTACTTC. Translating gives CATETRDLSRGIQYF. The variable domain in full, completed from reference TRBV7-2 and TRBJ2-4, reads GAGVSQSPSNKVTEKGKDVELRCDPISGHTALYWYRQSLGQGLEFLIYFQGNSAPDKSGLPSDRFSAERTGGSVSTLTIQRTQQEDSAVYLCATETRDLSRGIQYFGAGTRLSVL.

V is TRBV29-1 and J is TRBJ2-3; a possible D gene is TRBD2 (5 bases). The CDR3 contains 14 residues. Trimming cost V 5 bases and J 2 bases, with 14 bases left between them. CDR1 and CDR2 (germline): SQVTM, ANQGSEA. The DNA of the CDR3 is TGCAGCGTTAATTCTTTGGGAGCCACAGATACGCAGTATTTT. It codes for CSVNSLGATDTQYF.

The genes are TRBV10-2 and TRBJ2-7; 8 bases line up with TRBD1. Germline V lookup: CDR1 WSHSY, CDR2 SAAADI. The CDR3 consists of 14 residues. V dropped 8 bases and J dropped 3; count of bases not matched to a gene: 9. DNA for the CDR3: TGCGCCAGCGGGGGCGGACAGGGCTTCTACGAGCAGTACTTC. Translating it yields CASGGGQGFYEQYF.

Only a few counts were recorded for this clonotype. The V gene is TRBV5-1, the J gene TRBJ2-7, with TRBD2 matching over 7 bases. CDR1 is SGHRS and CDR2 is YFSETQ in the germline V gene. Trimming at V came to 1 base and at J to 3 bases, leaving 16 bases not matched to a gene. This CDR3 has 18 residues. CDR3 protein: CASSLSLGGGTRLYEQYF. In DNA, the CDR3 is TGCGCCAGCAGCTTGTCTCTGGGGGGGGGGACGAGACTCTACGAGCAGTACTTC. Full variable domain (outside the CDR3, taken from reference TRBV5-1 and TRBJ2-7): KAGVTQTPRYLIKTRGQQVTLSCSPISGHRSVSWYQQTPGQGLQFLFEYFSETQRNKGNFPGRFSGRQFSNSRSEMNVSTLELGDSALYLCASSLSLGGGTRLYEQYFGPGTRLTVT.

This clonotype was seen a handful of times. This chain links TRBV28 with TRBJ2-7; the D gene is possibly TRBD1 (5 bases). This CDR3 region has 15 residues. V was trimmed by 3 bases and J by 1 base, leaving 13 bases between them. Germline assignment: CDR1 MDHEN and CDR2 SYDVKM. The CDR3 DNA follows: TGTGCCAGCAGTTTGGCAGGGCCTCTTTCCTACGAGCAGTACGTC. It specifies CASSLAGPLSYEQYV.

The V gene is TRBV10-3, the J gene TRBJ2-6; 9 positions match TRBD1. The CDR3 is 17 residues long. Germline assignment: CDR1 ENHRY and CDR2 SYGVKD. V lost 2 bases, J lost 4 bases, and 6 bases stayed unmatched. The CDR3 protein is CAISEPGDRAGANVLTF. CDR3 in DNA: TGTGCCATCAGTGAGCCCGGGGACAGGGCCGGGGCCAACGTCCTGACTTTC.

This clonotype was counted only a few times. The chain uses TRBV5-1 and TRBJ2-2, with D perhaps matching TRBD1 (7 bases). V was clipped by 4 bases and J by 0 bases, with 16 bases between them. The V gene's germline CDR1 is SGHRS and CDR2 YFSETQ. CDR3 length equals 17 residues. CDR3 in DNA: TGCGCCAGCAGCCGGAGGGACAGAGATGCGAACACCGGGGAGCTGTTTTTT. Amino acid sequence: CASSRRDRDANTGELFF.

The chain joins TRBV20-1 to TRBJ1-1, with 8 bases aligning to TRBD1. The CDR3 consists of 13 residues. The junction had 5 bases not matched to a gene; V was cut back by 3 bases and J by 5 bases. Germline CDR1 reads DFQATT; CDR2 reads SNEGSKA (reference sequence). The CDR3 DNA reads as TGCAGTGCTAGTTGGCAGGGGGCGACTGAAGCTTTCTTT. Translated: CSASWQGATEAFF.

V is TRBV5-1 and J is TRBJ2-1; 10 bases agree with TRBD1. CDR3 length: 17 amino acids. After removal of 3 bases from V and 5 bases from J, the junction contained 11 bases not matched to a gene. In germline, CDR1 is SGHRS, CDR2 YFSETQ. CDR3 region: CASSYLRLTGGHNEQFF. CDR3 in DNA: TGCGCCAGCAGCTACCTCCGGCTGACAGGGGGCCACAATGAGCAGTTCTTC.

The table lists this clonotype with many counts. The rearrangement joins TRBV12-3 or TRBV12-4 to TRBJ2-3, with 10 positions matching TRBD2. Trimming took 10 bases from V and 5 from J; bases not matched to a gene: 9. The CDR3 is made up of 14 amino acids. CDR3 DNA sequence: TGTGCCACCGGACTAGCGGCAGCCGGAGATACGCAGTATTTT. Translation gives CATGLAAAGDTQYF.

This clonotype was seen repeatedly, ten times or more. The chain is built from TRBV12-3 or TRBV12-4 and TRBJ2-5; D unclear. The V end was cut by 5 bases, the J end by 1 base, with 5 bases between. This CDR3 region has 12 residues. The CDR3 region is CASSQTQETQYF. In DNA, the CDR3 is TGTGCCAGCAGTCAAACCCAAGAGACCCAGTACTTC.

V is TRBV21-1 and J is TRBJ2-2. TRBV21-1 is designated a pseudogene. This CDR3 region has 13 residues. The CDR3 region has the DNA TGTGCCAGCAGCAAACCTTCTCCTGGGGAGCTGTTTTTT. Its translation: CASSKPSPGELFF.